The present TCR beta chain was sequenced within a study of molecular identifiers for immune sequencing clone quantification. The V end was cut by 2 bases, the J end by 0 bases, with 12 bases between. The CDR3 loop spans 16 amino acids. TCRdb re-called the PCR reads with MiXCR, one entry per CDR3 protein. The sample holds about 320,000 distinct CDR3 sequences, roughly a quarter seen once. Sequenced input: naive CD8+ T cells from blood, with Jurkat cell RNA spiked in. Indicated subset: FACS-sorted CD8+CD4-CCR7+CD45RA+ naive T cells. The receptor comes from a human donor in good health. Some libraries in this study had Jurkat cell RNA spiked in. This chain connects TRBV12-3 or TRBV12-4 to TRBJ2-3, with D uncertain. The CDR3 bases are TGTGCCAGCAGTTTAAGGCAGGTTGTAAGCACAGATACGCAGTATTTT. The encoded protein is CASSLRQVVSTDTQYF.